This T cell receptor (beta chain) was identified in a study of blood T cell repertoires in COVID-19. Across the study: Two consecutive negative NP/OP PCR tests, clearance, or resolved symptoms defined Cohort 3 recovery.

Participants' reported clinical history set cohort assignment. V shed 5 bases and J shed 5 bases, with 8 bases lying between them. The germline CDR1 and CDR2 sequences are SGDLS and YYNGEE. The CDR3 loop spans 12 amino acids. The protocol was immunoSEQ multiplex PCR, while the TCRdb copy is restricted to in-frame clones and leaves out a portion. Of 210,000 or so clones in the sample, about 90% are singletons; the top ten hold 2.5% to 3.5%. The clonotype originates from a woman aged 45-59 years in a cohort exposed to, infected with or recovered from COVID-19 (not recorded which). The chain recombines TRBV9 with TRBJ2-1; a possible D gene is TRBD2 (6 bases). Input material: PBMCs or T cells enriched from blood (not recorded which). CDR3 coding DNA: TGTGCCAGCAGGGGGGGTGACAATGAGCAGTTCTTC. This translates into CASRGGDNEQFF.